The 20 T cell receptor beta chains below were found in one sample sequenced in a study of response to subunit inactivated influenza vaccine (dated by TCRdb to 2016 to 2019). The library was produced with RT-PCR. The sequencer listed for this sample is Illumina HiSeq 2500. TCRdb reprocessed the public reads (quality trimming at Q25 with fastp, clone calling with MiXCR) and kept in-frame beta chains. Each record represents a unique CDR3 protein, reported with the most common genes and DNA among its rows. The sample yields 150,000 to 200,000 distinct CDR3 sequences; about 12% were counted once. Approximately 32% of the sample lies in the top ten. The same data also went into a second study, on T cells expressing NK-cell markers. The second investigation adds: TCR beta cDNA libraries were prepared using 5'RACE template switching, which introduced a universal primer site and unique molecular identifiers.

Here the sequenced sample was CD8+ T cells sorted from PBMCs, taken 12 days after vaccination. All receptors come from a man aged 45 to 65 who received an inactivated influenza vaccine. Donor details come from another sample of the same person, matched by shared clones.

This clonotype was observed a few times. The chain couples TRBV5-6 to TRBJ1-1; possible D gene TRBD1, 5 bases. Germline CDR1 and CDR2: SGHDT and YYEEEE. The V end lost 2 bases, the J end lost 8 bases, and 13 bases lay between the germline ends. The CDR3 has 13 residues. CDR3 sequence: CASSFPRQIEAFF. The CDR3 DNA is TGTGCCAGCAGCTTCCCCAGACAGATAGAAGCTTTCTTT.

The chain employs TRBV4-2 and TRBJ1-2; D remains unclear. Germline loops: CDR1 LGHNA, CDR2 YNFKEQ. The CDR3 is 14 residues long. V was clipped by 0 bases and J by 4 bases, with 9 bases between them. The CDR3 loop reads CASSQDFRGYGYTF. CDR3 in DNA: TGTGCCAGCAGCCAAGATTTTCGCGGCTATGGCTACACCTTC.

V and J are TRBV14 and TRBJ2-7; 7 positions agree with TRBD2. V dropped 0 bases and J dropped 5; count of bases not matched to a gene: 13. The germline V gene encodes CDR1 SGHDN and CDR2 FVKESK. This CDR3 spans 17 amino acids. CDR3 nucleotide sequence: TGTGCCAGCAGCCAAGATTGGGGGGTAGGACTAGTCCACGAGCAGTACTTC. As protein: CASSQDWGVGLVHEQYF.

This clonotype was found many times. The V and J genes are TRBV5-1 and TRBJ2-1, with D possibly matching TRBD2 (5 bases). The germline gives CDR1 SGHRS, CDR2 YFSETQ. With 4 bases removed from V and 4 bases from J, the gap between germline ends came to 9 bases. The length of the CDR3 is 13 residues. The CDR3 DNA reads as TGCGCCAGCAGCCCCGGAGGTTACAATGAGCAGTTCTTC. It codes for CASSPGGYNEQFF.

This clonotype was recorded at least ten times. The CDR3 DNA reads as TGCAGCGTTGGAGGGGAAATCACCTTC. Translated, it gives CSVGGEITF. The chain is built from TRBV29-1 and TRBJ1-2; the D gene is possibly TRBD1 (5 bases). Germline CDR1 and CDR2: SQVTM and ANQGSEA. V lost 4 bases, J lost 13 bases, and 10 bases lay in between. The CDR3 spans 9 residues.

This clonotype was observed a handful of times. This chain connects TRBV6-1 to TRBJ2-1; D unresolved. The CDR3 contains 16 residues. Trimming shortened V by 6 bases and J by 0 bases, and 15 bases separated the two germline ends. The germline CDR1 and CDR2 sequences are MNHNS and SASEGT. The CDR3 here is CASSPVRPSSYNEQFF. DNA of the CDR3: TGTGCCAGCAGCCCCGTCCGGCCGAGCTCCTACAATGAGCAGTTCTTC.

This clonotype was observed a handful of times. J is TRBJ1-1 and V is TRBV6-5, with D hard to call. V was trimmed by 2 bases and J by 2 bases, leaving 6 bases between them. The CDR3 length is 13 residues. Per the germline V gene, CDR1 is MNHEY and CDR2 is SVGAGI. In DNA form, the CDR3 reads TGTGCCAGCAGTTACGCGACCAACACTGAAGCTTTCTTT. This translates into CASSYATNTEAFF.

This rearrangement joins TRBV7-3 to TRBJ2-1, with TRBD2 identical over 15 bases. CDR1 is SGHTA, CDR2 FQGTGA, per germline. CDR3 length equals 16 residues. V gave up 5 bases and J gave up 7 bases; unmatched junction bases: 6. CDR3 sequence: CASSKPGTSGRNEQFF. The CDR3 DNA reads as TGTGCCAGCAGCAAACCCGGGACTAGCGGGAGGAATGAGCAGTTCTTC.

The V call is TRBV5-1, the J call TRBJ1-6; D unresolved. Per germline, CDR1 SGHRS and CDR2 YFSETQ. Trimming shortened V by 9 bases and J by 8 bases, and 9 bases separated the two germline ends. The CDR3 has 11 amino acids. DNA of the CDR3: TGCGCCACCACTTTCGATTCACCCCTCCACTTT. Its protein is CATTFDSPLHF.

The sample holds many counts of this clonotype. The chain couples TRBV6-6 to TRBJ1-2, with 7 bases matching TRBD1. The CDR3 runs 12 residues. Germline CDR1 is MNHNY and CDR2 is SVGAGI (reference sequence). J gave up 8 bases and V 5 bases, and 5 bases lay outside the gene matches. The CDR3 protein is CASSRGGSGYTF. CDR3 nucleotide sequence: TGTGCCAGCAGTCGAGGGGGCTCCGGCTACACCTTC.

The chain links TRBV4-3 to TRBJ2-1, with 14 positions matching TRBD2. There are 17 residues in the CDR3. The J segment lost 6 bases and the V segment lost 8 bases, leaving 12 bases of the junction unmatched. Germline loops: CDR1 LGHNA, CDR2 YSLEER. CDR3 in DNA: TGCGCCAGCGGCAAAACCGGACTAGCGGGGGGCCGCAATGAGCAGTTCTTC. As protein: CASGKTGLAGGRNEQFF.

The genes are TRBV5-1 and TRBJ1-6; possible D gene TRBD1, 6 bases. CDR1 is SGHRS and CDR2 is YFSETQ in the germline V gene. V dropped 1 base and J dropped 0 bases, with 8 bases sitting between them. The CDR3 spans 16 residues. The CDR3 DNA follows: TGCGCCAGCAGCTTGACAGGGAGCTCCTATAATTCACCCCTCCACTTT. It yields the protein CASSLTGSSYNSPLHF.

The CDR3 spells CASKDRGLTDTQYF. The CDR3 coding sequence is TGTGCCAGCAAAGACAGGGGGCTCACAGATACGCAGTATTTT. The chain combines TRBV2 with TRBJ2-3; 10 nucleotides match TRBD1. This CDR3 has 14 residues. Germline lookup yields CDR1 SNHLY and CDR2 FYNNEI. V lost 7 bases, J lost 2 bases, and 3 bases stayed unmatched.

Ten or more counts support this clonotype. V gene TRBV5-1 combines with J gene TRBJ2-4, with D perhaps assigned TRBD1 or TRBD2 (5 bases each). Germline V gene lookup returns CDR1 SGHRS and CDR2 YFSETQ. Trimming pared 0 bases from V and 0 bases from J, leaving 16 bases between. This CDR3 comprises 18 residues. The CDR3 sequence is CASSLDGTLPGAKNIQYF. Written as DNA, the CDR3 is TGCGCCAGCAGCTTGGATGGGACCCTTCCTGGAGCCAAAAACATTCAGTACTTC.

The rearrangement uses TRBV6-5 and TRBJ2-7; 7 bases fit TRBD2. Trimming removed 4 bases from V and 1 base from J; junction bases left unmatched: 10. The CDR3 runs to 16 residues. Per germline, CDR1 MNHEY and CDR2 SVGAGI. Here the CDR3 reads CASSWGGSALSYEQYF. The CDR3 DNA reads as TGTGCCAGCAGTTGGGGGGGGAGCGCCCTATCCTACGAGCAGTACTTC.

In this sample, this clonotype turned up a few times. The chain couples TRBV9 to TRBJ2-1, with 9 bases fitting TRBD2. CDR3 length equals 16 residues. Germline assignment: CDR1 SGDLS and CDR2 YYNGEE. The J segment lost 4 bases and the V segment lost 3 bases, leaving 8 bases of the junction unmatched. The CDR3 is CASSAKTSGTYNEQFF. The CDR3 DNA sequence: TGTGCCAGCAGCGCTAAGACTAGCGGAACGTACAATGAGCAGTTCTTC.

This clonotype was seen at least ten times. The chain uses TRBV28 and TRBJ2-7; 13 positions agree with TRBD2. Germline V gene sequence: CDR1 MDHEN, CDR2 SYDVKM. The J segment lost 4 bases and the V segment lost 7 bases, leaving 10 bases of the junction unmatched. The CDR3 is 16 amino acids. The CDR3 sequence is CASTSPRTSGSYEQYF. The CDR3 bases are TGTGCCAGCACGTCGCCCCGGACTAGCGGGAGTTACGAGCAGTACTTC.

The chain carries TRBV2 and TRBJ2-3; 7 bases fit TRBD1. Germline CDR1 is SNHLY and CDR2 is FYNNEI. The CDR3 covers 14 residues. V lost 3 bases and J lost 6; bases outside the gene matches: 6. DNA for the CDR3: TGTGCCAGCAGTGATCTACAGGGGATGGATACGCAGTATTTT. Its translation: CASSDLQGMDTQYF.

This clonotype has at least ten counts. The genes are TRBV28 and TRBJ2-4; 8 bases agree with TRBD1. This CDR3 is built from 16 residues. The J segment lost 0 bases and the V segment lost 6 bases, leaving 7 bases of the junction unmatched. Germline CDR1 MDHEN, CDR2 SYDVKM. The CDR3 here is CASRVRQGTAKNIQYF. CDR3 coding DNA: TGTGCCAGCAGGGTTAGACAGGGGACAGCCAAAAACATTCAGTACTTC. Combining the CDR3 with reference TRBV28 and TRBJ2-4 gives the whole variable domain DVKVTQSSRYLVKRTGEKVFLECVQDMDHENMFWYRQDPGLGLRLIYFSYDVKMKEKGDIPEGYSVSREKKERFSLILESASTNQTSMYLCASRVRQGTAKNIQYFGAGTRLSVL.

The V and J genes are TRBV4-1 and TRBJ2-7, with D uncertain. The CDR3 is 14 amino acids. The ends were cut back, 1 base at V and 2 bases at J, with 9 bases in the middle. CDR1 and CDR2 (germline): MGHRA, YSYEKL. CDR3 residues: CASSQAGSPYEQYF. The CDR3, as DNA: TGCGCCAGCAGCCAAGCCGGGTCTCCCTACGAGCAGTACTTC.